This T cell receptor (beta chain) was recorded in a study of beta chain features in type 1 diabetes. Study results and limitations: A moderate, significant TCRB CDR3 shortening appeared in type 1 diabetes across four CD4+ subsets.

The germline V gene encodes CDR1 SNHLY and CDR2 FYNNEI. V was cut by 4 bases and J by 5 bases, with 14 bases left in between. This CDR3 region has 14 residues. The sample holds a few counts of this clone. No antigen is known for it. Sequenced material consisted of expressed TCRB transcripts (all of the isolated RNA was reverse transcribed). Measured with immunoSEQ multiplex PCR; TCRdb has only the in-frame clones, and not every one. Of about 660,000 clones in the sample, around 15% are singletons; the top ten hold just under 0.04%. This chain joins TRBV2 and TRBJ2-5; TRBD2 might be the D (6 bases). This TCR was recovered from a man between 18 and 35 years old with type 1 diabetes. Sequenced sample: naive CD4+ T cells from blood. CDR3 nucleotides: TGTGCCAGCAGTGTAGGAGGGGACTCGGAGACCCAGTACTTC. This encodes CASSVGGDSETQYF.